The present T cell receptor (beta chain) was sequenced within a study of T cell repertoires in cytomegalovirus infection. The count of this clonotype is one. Antigen unknown. Points from the study as a whole: The ex vivo response was dominated by HLA-C-restricted CMV-specific TCR beta clonotypes.

Trimming removed 0 bases from V and 1 base from J, with 18 bases in between. The germline CDR1 and CDR2 sequences are SGHTA and FQGNSA. CDR3 length: 18 residues. TCRdb reanalysed the reads using MiXCR and keeps one entry per CDR3 protein. The sample shows approximately 290,000 distinct CDR3 sequences, around 25% of them seen only once. This receptor was identified in a human donor in good health (CMV status not recorded). Some clones in this sample may be carry-over from other donors' samples. The sample comprised PBMCs. The chain joins TRBV7-2 to TRBJ1-1, with D maybe TRBD1 (6 bases). The CDR3 region has the DNA TGTGCCAGCAGCTTAGCGTTCTTTGACAGGAGAACGAACACTGAAGCTTTCTTT. The encoded protein is CASSLAFFDRRTNTEAFF.